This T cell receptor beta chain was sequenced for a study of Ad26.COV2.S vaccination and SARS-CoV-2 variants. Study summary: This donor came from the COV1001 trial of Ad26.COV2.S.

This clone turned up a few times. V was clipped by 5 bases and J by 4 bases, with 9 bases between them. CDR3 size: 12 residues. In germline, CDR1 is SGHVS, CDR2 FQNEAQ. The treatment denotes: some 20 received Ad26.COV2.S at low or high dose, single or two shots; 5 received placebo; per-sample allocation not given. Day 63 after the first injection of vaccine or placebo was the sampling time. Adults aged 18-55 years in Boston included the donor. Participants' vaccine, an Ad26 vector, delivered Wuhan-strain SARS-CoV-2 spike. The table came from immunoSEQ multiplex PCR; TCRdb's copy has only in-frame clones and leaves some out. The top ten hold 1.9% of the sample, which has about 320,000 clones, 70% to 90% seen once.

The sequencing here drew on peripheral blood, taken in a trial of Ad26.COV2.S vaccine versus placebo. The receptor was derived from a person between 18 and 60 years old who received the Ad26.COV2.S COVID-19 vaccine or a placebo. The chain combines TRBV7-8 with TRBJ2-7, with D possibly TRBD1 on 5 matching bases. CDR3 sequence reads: CASSLGQYEQYF. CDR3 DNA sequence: TGTGCCAGCAGCCTGGGGCAATACGAGCAGTACTTC.